The rows below give T cell receptor beta chains drawn from one sample of a study of shared clonotypes between healthy human individuals. Clones were read by immunoSEQ multiplex PCR, and TCRdb kept only the in-frame ones, dropping some. Of approximately 700,000 clones in the sample, around four fifths were seen once. Input material: memory CD4+ T cells sorted from blood. All receptors derive from a woman aged 25 to 45 in good health. CDR3s include the opening cysteine and the closing phenylalanine or tryptophan. Expanded clones are given a class, and other clones once, few, many or no size at all.

clone_size: few; j_call: TRBJ2-7; v_call: TRBV27; cdr3_aa: CASRTSHSEQYF
clone_size: .; j_call: TRBJ1-2; v_call: TRBV29-1; cdr3_aa: CSVEKGQSFSGYTF
clone_size: few; j_call: TRBJ1-1; v_call: TRBV4-2; cdr3_aa: CASSQSSDRATEAFF
clone_size: many; j_call: TRBJ2-2; v_call: TRBV5-6; cdr3_aa: CASSLNPGAGAGELFF
clone_size: .; j_call: TRBJ2-7; v_call: TRBV6-8; cdr3_aa: CASSRSEGEQYF
clone_size: .; j_call: TRBJ2-5; v_call: TRBV19; cdr3_aa: CASSIRDRETQYF
clone_size: once; j_call: TRBJ2-2; v_call: TRBV5-1; cdr3_aa: CASSLIGENTGELFF
clone_size: .; j_call: TRBJ1-3; v_call: TRBV28; cdr3_aa: CASSFHSGNTIYF
clone_size: .; j_call: TRBJ2-2; v_call: TRBV19; cdr3_aa: CASPGTGQGVAGELFF
clone_size: few; j_call: TRBJ2-1; v_call: TRBV5-1; cdr3_aa: CASSWTTAEQFF
clone_size: few; j_call: TRBJ2-3; v_call: TRBV27; cdr3_aa: CASSFLVGGTDTQYF
clone_size: .; j_call: TRBJ2-7; v_call: TRBV5-8; cdr3_aa: CASSPEPGHNEQYF
clone_size: .; j_call: TRBJ2-2; v_call: TRBV11-1; cdr3_aa: CASSLGLGVTGELFF
clone_size: .; j_call: TRBJ1-1; v_call: TRBV29-1; cdr3_aa: CSVMRTGWATEAFF
clone_size: .; j_call: TRBJ1-5; v_call: TRBV7-6; cdr3_aa: CASSLGEKPQHF
clone_size: .; j_call: TRBJ2-4; v_call: TRBV27; cdr3_aa: CASSPQGAPAKNIQYF
clone_size: .; j_call: TRBJ2-3; v_call: TRBV30; cdr3_aa: CAFTSGRALSIDTQYF
clone_size: .; j_call: TRBJ2-1; v_call: TRBV5-6; cdr3_aa: CASSLLAADRNNEQFF
clone_size: many; j_call: TRBJ1-4; v_call: TRBV15; cdr3_aa: CATSRGQGNEKLFF
clone_size: .; j_call: TRBJ2-7; v_call: TRBV5-1; cdr3_aa: CASSLSDYEQYF
clone_size: .; j_call: TRBJ2-2; v_call: TRBV27; cdr3_aa: CASSREGWTGELFF
clone_size: .; j_call: TRBJ2-7; v_call: TRBV7-6; cdr3_aa: CASSPKGTSGRALYEQYF
clone_size: .; j_call: TRBJ2-3; v_call: TRBV19; cdr3_aa: CASMEGTNIDTQYF
clone_size: .; j_call: TRBJ2-1; v_call: TRBV5-1; cdr3_aa: CASRPGESYNEQFF
clone_size: .; j_call: TRBJ2-4; v_call: TRBV18; cdr3_aa: CASSPPNIVGTSGHIDIQYF
clone_size: .; j_call: TRBJ2-1; v_call: TRBV2; cdr3_aa: CASSEEQGSYNEQFF
clone_size: .; j_call: TRBJ1-2; v_call: TRBV28; cdr3_aa: CASSLGGHRYGYTF
clone_size: few; j_call: TRBJ2-7; v_call: TRBV29-1; cdr3_aa: CSARDRSGFGQYF
clone_size: .; j_call: TRBJ2-5; v_call: TRBV29-1; cdr3_aa: CSVSGSDRGAETQYF
clone_size: .; j_call: TRBJ2-5; v_call: TRBV28; cdr3_aa: CASSLTGARATQYF
clone_size: .; j_call: TRBJ2-7; v_call: TRBV7-8; cdr3_aa: CASSLTFGGSEQYF
clone_size: .; j_call: TRBJ1-1; v_call: TRBV27; cdr3_aa: CASSLSTPPDSAFF
clone_size: .; j_call: TRBJ2-1; v_call: TRBV6-6; cdr3_aa: CASNGPYNEQFF
clone_size: .; j_call: TRBJ2-7; v_call: TRBV5-1; cdr3_aa: CASSLGTSGTEQYF
clone_size: .; j_call: TRBJ2-7; v_call: TRBV11-3; cdr3_aa: CASFCGGSYEQYF
clone_size: once; j_call: TRBJ1-5; v_call: TRBV6-4; cdr3_aa: CASSISNQPQHF
clone_size: .; j_call: TRBJ2-4; v_call: TRBV5-4; cdr3_aa: CASSLGGLAGVRSKNIQYF